The 6 T cell receptor beta chains below all came from one sample that was sequenced in a study of radiation and T cells in renal cell carcinoma. Clones were read by immunoSEQ multiplex PCR, and TCRdb kept only the in-frame ones, dropping some. Of about 150,000 clones listed, 88% are singletons. The time point denotes: baseline pretreatment blood. The sample's treatment: 15 Gy SBRT to primary tumor, nephrectomy 4 weeks later. Specimen: blood, collected from a patient whose treatment included radiotherapy and nephrectomy. The receptor set was obtained from a woman aged 70-85 years with renal cell carcinoma.

The sample holds one count of this clone. For the CDR3, the DNA is TGTGCCACCAGCAGAGGAGGGGAGTCGCCGGAGACCCAGTACTTC. It encodes CATSRGGESPETQYF. The chain has TRBV15 and TRBJ2-5; D possibly uses TRBD1 or TRBD2 (5 bases each). The CDR3 contains 15 residues. The V gene lost 1 base and the J gene lost 5 bases, with 14 bases spanning the gap. Per the germline V gene, CDR1 is LNHNV and CDR2 is YYDKDF (reference sequence).

This chain joins TRBV5-1 and TRBJ2-1; D gene uncertain. Germline loops: CDR1 SGHRS, CDR2 YFSETQ. CDR3 length equals 14 residues. Trimming left V 2 bases short and J 6 bases short, with 12 bases between. The CDR3: CASSFRAIANEQFF. The CDR3, as DNA: TGCGCCAGCAGCTTCCGGGCCATTGCCAATGAGCAGTTCTTC.

The rearrangement joins TRBV19 to TRBJ2-1, with 12 bases identical to TRBD2. Trimming removed 5 bases from V and 10 bases from J; junction bases left unmatched: 6. CDR1 and CDR2 from the germline V gene are LNHDA and SQIVND (reference sequence). CDR3 size: 14 residues. The CDR3 DNA reads TGTGCCAGTAGTGTGACTAGCGGGGGCCCCGAGCAGTTCTTC. Translating it yields CASSVTSGGPEQFF. Variable domain in full (rest from reference TRBV19 and TRBJ2-1): DGGITQSPKYLFRKEGQNVTLSCEQNLNHDAMYWYRQDPGQGLRLIYYSQIVNDFQKGDIAEGYSVSREKKESFPLTVTSAQKNPTAFYLCASSVTSGGPEQFFGPGTRLTVL.

V gene TRBV6-1 combines with J gene TRBJ2-1, with 13 bases aligning to TRBD2. This CDR3 has 17 residues. Unmatched junction bases numbered 3, after V lost 0 bases and J lost 4 bases. Germline assignment: CDR1 MNHNS and CDR2 SASEGT. CDR3: CASSEARTSGGYNEQFF. DNA for the CDR3: TGTGCCAGCAGTGAAGCCCGGACTAGCGGGGGTTACAATGAGCAGTTCTTC.

This chain joins TRBV5-4 and TRBJ2-3; 10 bases are shared with TRBD2. The CDR3 covers 16 residues. CDR1 and CDR2 (germline): SGHNT, YYREEE (reference sequence). J gave up 2 bases and V 1 base, and 4 bases lay outside the gene matches. The CDR3 loop reads CASSLSSGGPTDTQYF. Written as DNA, the CDR3 is TGTGCCAGCAGCTTGAGTAGCGGGGGGCCCACAGATACGCAGTATTTT.

The gene calls are TRBV11-3 and TRBJ1-1; no clear D. The CDR3 extends over 14 amino acids. CDR1 is SGHNT, CDR2 YENEEA, per germline. V dropped 2 bases and J dropped 1 base, with 8 bases sitting between them. The CDR3 sequence is CASSLRAGNTEAFF. The CDR3 DNA reads as TGTGCCAGCAGCTTAAGGGCAGGGAACACTGAAGCTTTCTTT.